The clone carrying this TCR beta chain was observed at least ten times. Antigen: not known. The study, taken as a whole, reports: The larger cohort examined one V-J beta rearrangement, not whole repertoires. Tumor Treg TCRs overlapped most with tumor naive CD4+ cells.

Treg sorting used a CD4+CD25+CD127-/low gate. TCRdb recomputed calls from the 5' RACE reads with MiXCR, one row per CDR3 protein. The table records some 30,000 distinct CDR3 sequences, 25% to 30% of them present only once. The CDR3 contains 21 residues. V gave up 2 bases and J gave up 5 bases; unmatched junction bases: 21. The germline gives CDR1 MGHRA, CDR2 YSYEKL. The sample consisted of tumor-infiltrating Tregs sorted from the breast tumor. The clonotype was recovered from a female donor with breast cancer. The V call is TRBV4-1, the J call TRBJ2-1; 10 bases agree with TRBD2. This CDR3 is CASSQTSIAGGLQRVNNEQFF. CDR3 DNA: TGCGCCAGCAGCCAAACTTCGATAGCGGGAGGATTACAGCGTGTTAACAATGAGCAGTTCTTC.